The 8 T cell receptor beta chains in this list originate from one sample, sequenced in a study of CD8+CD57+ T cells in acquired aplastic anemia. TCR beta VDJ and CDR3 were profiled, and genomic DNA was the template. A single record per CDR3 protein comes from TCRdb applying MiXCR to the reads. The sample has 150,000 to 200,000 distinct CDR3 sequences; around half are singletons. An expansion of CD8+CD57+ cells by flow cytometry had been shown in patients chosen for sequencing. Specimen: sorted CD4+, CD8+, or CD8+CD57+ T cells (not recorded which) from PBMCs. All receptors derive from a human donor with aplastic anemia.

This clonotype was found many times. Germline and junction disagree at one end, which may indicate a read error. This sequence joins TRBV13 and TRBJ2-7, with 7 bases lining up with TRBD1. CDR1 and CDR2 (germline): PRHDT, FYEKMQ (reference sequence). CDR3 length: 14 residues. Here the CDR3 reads CASSSRQGSNEQYF. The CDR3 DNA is TGTGCCAGCAGCTCTCGACAGGGCTCCAACGAGCAGTACTTC.

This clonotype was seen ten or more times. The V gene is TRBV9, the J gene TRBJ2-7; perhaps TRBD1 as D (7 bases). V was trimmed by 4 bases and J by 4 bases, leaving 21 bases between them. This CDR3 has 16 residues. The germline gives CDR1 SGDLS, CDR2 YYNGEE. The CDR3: CASSPPRGRGEYEQYF. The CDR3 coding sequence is TGTGCCAGCAGCCCTCCTAGGGGCAGGGGGGAGTACGAGCAGTACTTC.

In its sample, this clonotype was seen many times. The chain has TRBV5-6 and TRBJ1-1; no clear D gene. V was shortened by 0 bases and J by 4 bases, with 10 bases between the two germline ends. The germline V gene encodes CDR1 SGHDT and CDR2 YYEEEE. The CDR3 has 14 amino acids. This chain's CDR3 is CASSLAVVGTEAFF. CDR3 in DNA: TGTGCCAGCAGCTTGGCGGTGGTGGGCACTGAAGCTTTCTTT.

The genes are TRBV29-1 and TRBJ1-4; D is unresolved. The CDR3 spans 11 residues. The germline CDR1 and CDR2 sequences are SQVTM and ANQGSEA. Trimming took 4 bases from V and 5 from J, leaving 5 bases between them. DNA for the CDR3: TGCAGCGTTGTACAGAATGAAAAACTGTTTTTT. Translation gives CSVVQNEKLFF.

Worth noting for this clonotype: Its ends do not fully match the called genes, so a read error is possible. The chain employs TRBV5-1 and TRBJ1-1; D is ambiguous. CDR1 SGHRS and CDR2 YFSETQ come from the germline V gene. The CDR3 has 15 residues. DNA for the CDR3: TGCGCCAGCAGCTTGGTGGCCGGGGTAAACATTGAAGCTTTCTTT. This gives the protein CASSLVAGVNIEAFF.

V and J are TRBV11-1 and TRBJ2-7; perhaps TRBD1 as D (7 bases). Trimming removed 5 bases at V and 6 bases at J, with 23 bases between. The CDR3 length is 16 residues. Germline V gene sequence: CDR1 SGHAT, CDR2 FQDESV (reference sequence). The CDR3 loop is CASSPAPRGVSFEQYF. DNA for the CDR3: TGTGCCAGCAGCCCCGCCCCCAGGGGGGTCAGTTTCGAGCAGTACTTC.

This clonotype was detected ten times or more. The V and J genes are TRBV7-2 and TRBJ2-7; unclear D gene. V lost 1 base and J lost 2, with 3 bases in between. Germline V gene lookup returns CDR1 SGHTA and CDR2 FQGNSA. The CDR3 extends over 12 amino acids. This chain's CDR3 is CASSLVPYEQYF. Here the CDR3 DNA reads TGTGCCAGCAGCTTAGTCCCCTACGAGCAGTACTTC.

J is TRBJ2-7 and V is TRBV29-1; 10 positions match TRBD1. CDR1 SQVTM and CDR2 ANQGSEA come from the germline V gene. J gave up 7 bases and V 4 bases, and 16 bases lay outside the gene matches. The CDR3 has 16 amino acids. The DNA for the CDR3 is TGCAGCGTTGTGTTGGGGGGGACAGGGACAGGGGATGAGCAGTACTTC. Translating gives CSVVLGGTGTGDEQYF.